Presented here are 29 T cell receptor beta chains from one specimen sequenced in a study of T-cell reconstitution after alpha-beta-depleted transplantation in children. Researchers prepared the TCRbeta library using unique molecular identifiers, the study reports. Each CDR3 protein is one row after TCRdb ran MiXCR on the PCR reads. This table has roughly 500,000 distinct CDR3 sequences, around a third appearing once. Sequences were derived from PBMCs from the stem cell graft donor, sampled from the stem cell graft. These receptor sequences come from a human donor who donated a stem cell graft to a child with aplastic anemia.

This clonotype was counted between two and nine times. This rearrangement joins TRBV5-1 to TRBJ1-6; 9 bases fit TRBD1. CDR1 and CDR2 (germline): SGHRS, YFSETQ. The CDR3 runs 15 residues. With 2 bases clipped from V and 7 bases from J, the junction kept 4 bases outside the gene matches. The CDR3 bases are TGCGCCAGCAGCTTTGTCGACAGGGGGAATTCACCCCTCCACTTT. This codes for CASSFVDRGNSPLHF.

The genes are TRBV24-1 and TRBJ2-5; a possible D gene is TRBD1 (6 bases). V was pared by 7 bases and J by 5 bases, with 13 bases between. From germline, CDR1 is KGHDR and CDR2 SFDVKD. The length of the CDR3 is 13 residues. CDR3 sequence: CATRATGLETQYF. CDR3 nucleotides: TGTGCCACCAGAGCCACAGGGCTGGAGACCCAGTACTTC.

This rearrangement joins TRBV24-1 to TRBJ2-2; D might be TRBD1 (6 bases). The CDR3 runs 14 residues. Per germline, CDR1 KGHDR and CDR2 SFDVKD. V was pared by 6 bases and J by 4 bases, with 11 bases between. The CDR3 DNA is TGTGCCACCAGTAGGGACATACCCACCGGGGAGCTGTTTTTT. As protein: CATSRDIPTGELFF.

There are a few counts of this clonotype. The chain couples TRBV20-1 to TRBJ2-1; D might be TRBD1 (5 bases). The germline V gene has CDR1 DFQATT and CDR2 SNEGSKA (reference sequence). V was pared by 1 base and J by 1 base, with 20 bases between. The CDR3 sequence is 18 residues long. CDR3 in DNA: TGCAGTGCTAGAGTTGGGGCTGGGGCGGCGGTTTCCTACAATGAGCAGTTCTTC. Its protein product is CSARVGAGAAVSYNEQFF.

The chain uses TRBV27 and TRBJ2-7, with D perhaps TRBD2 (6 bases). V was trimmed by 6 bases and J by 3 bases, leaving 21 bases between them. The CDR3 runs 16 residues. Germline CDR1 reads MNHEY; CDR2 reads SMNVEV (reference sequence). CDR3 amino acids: CASSYQQAGLVYEQYV. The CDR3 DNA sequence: TGTGCCAGCAGCTATCAACAGGCGGGGTTAGTCTACGAGCAGTACGTC.

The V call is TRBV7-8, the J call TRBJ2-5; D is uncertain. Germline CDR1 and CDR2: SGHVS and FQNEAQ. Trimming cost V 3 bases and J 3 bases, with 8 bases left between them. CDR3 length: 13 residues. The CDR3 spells CASSFNPKETQYF. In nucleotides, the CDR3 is TGTGCCAGCAGCTTTAATCCCAAAGAGACCCAGTACTTC. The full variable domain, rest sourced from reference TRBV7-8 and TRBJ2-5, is GAGVSQSPRYKVAKRGQDVALRCDPISGHVSLFWYQQALGQGPEFLTYFQNEAQLDKSGLPSDRFFAERPEGSVSTLKIQRTQQEDSAVYLCASSFNPKETQYFGPGTRLLVL.

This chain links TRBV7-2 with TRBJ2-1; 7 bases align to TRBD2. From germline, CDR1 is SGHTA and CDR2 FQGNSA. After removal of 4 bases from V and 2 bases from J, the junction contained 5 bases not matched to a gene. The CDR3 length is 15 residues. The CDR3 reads CASSSREFAYNEQFF. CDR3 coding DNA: TGTGCCAGCAGCTCGCGGGAGTTCGCCTACAATGAGCAGTTCTTC.

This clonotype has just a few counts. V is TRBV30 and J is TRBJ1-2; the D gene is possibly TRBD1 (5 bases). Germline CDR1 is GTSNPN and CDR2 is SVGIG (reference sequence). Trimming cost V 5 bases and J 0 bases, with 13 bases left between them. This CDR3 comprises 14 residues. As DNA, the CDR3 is TGTGCCTGGGGCCGGGGCGGTCCTAACTATGGCTACACCTTC. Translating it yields CAWGRGGPNYGYTF.

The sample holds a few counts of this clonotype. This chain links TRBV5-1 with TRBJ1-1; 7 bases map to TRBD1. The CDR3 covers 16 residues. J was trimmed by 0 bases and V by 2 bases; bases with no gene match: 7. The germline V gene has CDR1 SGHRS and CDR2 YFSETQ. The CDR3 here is CASSLASQGMNTEAFF. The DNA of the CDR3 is TGCGCCAGCAGCTTAGCGTCACAGGGGATGAACACTGAAGCTTTCTTT.

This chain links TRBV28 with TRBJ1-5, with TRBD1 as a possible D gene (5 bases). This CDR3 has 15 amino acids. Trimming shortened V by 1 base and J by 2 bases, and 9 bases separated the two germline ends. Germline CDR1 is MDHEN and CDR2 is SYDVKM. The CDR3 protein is CASSLYDSRNQPQHF. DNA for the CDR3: TGTGCCAGCAGTTTATACGACAGCCGCAATCAGCCCCAGCATTTT.

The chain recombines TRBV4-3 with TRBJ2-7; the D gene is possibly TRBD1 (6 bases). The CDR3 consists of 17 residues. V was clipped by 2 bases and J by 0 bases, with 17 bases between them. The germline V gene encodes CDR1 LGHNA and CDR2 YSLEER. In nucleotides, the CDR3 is TGCGCCAGCAGCCAAACTTTCCAATCAGGGGTCTCCTACGAGCAGTACTTC. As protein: CASSQTFQSGVSYEQYF.

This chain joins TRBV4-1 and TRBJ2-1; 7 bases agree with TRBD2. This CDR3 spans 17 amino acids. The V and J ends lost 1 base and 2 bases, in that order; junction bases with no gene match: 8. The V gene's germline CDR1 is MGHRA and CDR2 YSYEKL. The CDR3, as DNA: TGCGCCAGCAGCCAAGGCCGGGCCCGGGGGGCCTACAATGAGCAGTTCTTC. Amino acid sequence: CASSQGRARGAYNEQFF.

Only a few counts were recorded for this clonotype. CDR3 in DNA: TGCAGTGCTAGAGATCGTCATCGCGAGCAGTACTTC. Its translation is CSARDRHREQYF. This sequence joins TRBV20-1 and TRBJ2-7; D call uncertain. CDR3 size: 12 residues. Trimming shortened V by 0 bases and J by 6 bases, and 9 bases separated the two germline ends. Germline V CDR1 and CDR2: DFQATT, SNEGSKA (reference sequence).

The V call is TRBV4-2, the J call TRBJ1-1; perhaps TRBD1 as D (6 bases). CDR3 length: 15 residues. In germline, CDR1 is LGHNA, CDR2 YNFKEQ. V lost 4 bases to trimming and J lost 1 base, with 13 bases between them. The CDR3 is CASSPRGPRNTEAFF. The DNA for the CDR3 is TGTGCCAGCAGCCCCAGGGGACCCCGGAACACTGAAGCTTTCTTT.

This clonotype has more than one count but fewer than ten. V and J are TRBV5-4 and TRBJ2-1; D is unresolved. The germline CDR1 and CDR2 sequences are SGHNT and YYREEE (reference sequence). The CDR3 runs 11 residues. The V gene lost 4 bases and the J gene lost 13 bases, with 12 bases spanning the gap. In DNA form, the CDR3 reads TGTGCCAGCAGCGCTAATACACCTCAGTTCTTC. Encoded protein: CASSANTPQFF.

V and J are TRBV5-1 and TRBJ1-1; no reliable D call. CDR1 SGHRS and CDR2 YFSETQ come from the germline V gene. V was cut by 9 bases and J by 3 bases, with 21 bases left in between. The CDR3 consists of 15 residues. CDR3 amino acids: CATTGTLGNYTEAFF. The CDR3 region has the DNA TGCGCCACAACGGGCACCCTGGGAAATTACACTGAAGCTTTCTTT.

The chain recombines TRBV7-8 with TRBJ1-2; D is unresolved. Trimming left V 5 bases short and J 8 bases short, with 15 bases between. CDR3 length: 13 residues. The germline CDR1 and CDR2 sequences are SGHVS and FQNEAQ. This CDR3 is CASSPGGSRGYTF. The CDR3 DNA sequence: TGTGCCAGCAGCCCGGGTGGGTCCCGGGGCTACACCTTC.

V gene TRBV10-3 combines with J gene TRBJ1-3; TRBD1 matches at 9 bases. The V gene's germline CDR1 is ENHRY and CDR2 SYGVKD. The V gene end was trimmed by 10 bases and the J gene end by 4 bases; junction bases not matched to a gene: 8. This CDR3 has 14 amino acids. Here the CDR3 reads CANPTGGKGNTIYF. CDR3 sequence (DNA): TGTGCCAACCCGACAGGGGGGAAAGGAAACACCATATATTTT.

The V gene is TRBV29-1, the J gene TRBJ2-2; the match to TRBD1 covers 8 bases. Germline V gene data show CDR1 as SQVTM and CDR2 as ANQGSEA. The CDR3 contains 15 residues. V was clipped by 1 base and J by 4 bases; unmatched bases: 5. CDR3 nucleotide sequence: TGCAGCGTTGAAGGACAGGGGTCGGGCACCGGGGAGCTGTTTTTT. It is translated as CSVEGQGSGTGELFF.

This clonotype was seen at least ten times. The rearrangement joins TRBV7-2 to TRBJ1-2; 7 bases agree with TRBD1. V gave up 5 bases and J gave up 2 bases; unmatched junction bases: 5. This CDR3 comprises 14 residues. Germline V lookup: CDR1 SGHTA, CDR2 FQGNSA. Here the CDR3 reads CASSSRQGNYGYTF. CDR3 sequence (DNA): TGTGCCAGCAGCAGCCGACAGGGCAACTATGGCTACACCTTC.

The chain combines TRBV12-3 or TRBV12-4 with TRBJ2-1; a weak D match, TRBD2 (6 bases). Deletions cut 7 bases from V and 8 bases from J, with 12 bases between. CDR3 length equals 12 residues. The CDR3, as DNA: TGTGCCAGCACTCTAGCGTGGGATGAGCAGTTCTTC. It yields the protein CASTLAWDEQFF.

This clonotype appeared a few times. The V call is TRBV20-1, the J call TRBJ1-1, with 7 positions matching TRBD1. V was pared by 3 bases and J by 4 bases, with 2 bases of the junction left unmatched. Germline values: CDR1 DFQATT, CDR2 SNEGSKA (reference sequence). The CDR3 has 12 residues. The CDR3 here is CSASAGGTEAFF. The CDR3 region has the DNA TGCAGTGCTAGCGCAGGGGGCACTGAAGCTTTCTTT.

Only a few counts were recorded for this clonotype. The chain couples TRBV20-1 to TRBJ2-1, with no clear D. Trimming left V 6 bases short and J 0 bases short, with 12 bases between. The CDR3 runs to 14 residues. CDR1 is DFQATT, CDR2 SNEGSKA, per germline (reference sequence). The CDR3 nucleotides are TGCAGTGCGTTCCCCCCCCGCTCCTACAATGAGCAGTTCTTC. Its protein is CSAFPPRSYNEQFF.

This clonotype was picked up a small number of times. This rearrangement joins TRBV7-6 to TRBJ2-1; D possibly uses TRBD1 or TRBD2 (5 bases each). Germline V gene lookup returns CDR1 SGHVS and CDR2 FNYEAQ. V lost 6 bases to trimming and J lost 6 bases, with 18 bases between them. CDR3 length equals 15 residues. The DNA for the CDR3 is TGTGCCAGCAGTGGCGCCGGGACGTCGGCCAATGAGCAGTTCTTC. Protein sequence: CASSGAGTSANEQFF.

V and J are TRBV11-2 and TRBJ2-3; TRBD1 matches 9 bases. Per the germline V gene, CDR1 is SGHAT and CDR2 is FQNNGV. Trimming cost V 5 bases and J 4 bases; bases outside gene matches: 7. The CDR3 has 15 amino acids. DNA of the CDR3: TGTGCCAGCAGCCTTTGGACAGGGGAAGCAGATACGCAGTATTTT. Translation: CASSLWTGEADTQYF.

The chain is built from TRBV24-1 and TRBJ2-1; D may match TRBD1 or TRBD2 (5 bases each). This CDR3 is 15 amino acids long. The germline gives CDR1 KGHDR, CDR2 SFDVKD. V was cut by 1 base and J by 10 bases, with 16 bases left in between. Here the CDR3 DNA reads TGTGCCACCAGTGATTTAATGGGACCCCGCCGGGAGCAGTTCTTC. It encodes CATSDLMGPRREQFF.

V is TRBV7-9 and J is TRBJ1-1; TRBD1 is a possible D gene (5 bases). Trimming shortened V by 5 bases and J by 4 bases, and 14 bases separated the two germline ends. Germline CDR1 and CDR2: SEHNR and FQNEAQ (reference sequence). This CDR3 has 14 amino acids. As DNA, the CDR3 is TGTGCCAGCAGCGATTTTACGGGGGGCACTGAAGCTTTCTTT. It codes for CASSDFTGGTEAFF.

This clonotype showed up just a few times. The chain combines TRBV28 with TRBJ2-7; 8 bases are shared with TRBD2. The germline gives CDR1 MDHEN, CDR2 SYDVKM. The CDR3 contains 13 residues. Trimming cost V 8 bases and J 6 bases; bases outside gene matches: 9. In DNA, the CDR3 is TGTGCCAGCTCTGTGGGACTAGAGTTCGAGCAGTACTTC. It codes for CASSVGLEFEQYF.

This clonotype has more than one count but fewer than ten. CDR3: CASSPVGGSRNEQFF. The CDR3 DNA follows: TGTGCCAGCTCACCGGTCGGCGGGAGCAGGAATGAGCAGTTCTTC. The J gene is TRBJ2-1, the V gene TRBV18, with 7 bases that match TRBD2. Germline trimming cut 3 bases from V and 7 bases from J; bases unmatched to any gene: 9. Germline lookup yields CDR1 KGHSH and CDR2 LQKENI. The CDR3 extends over 15 amino acids.